The entry below gives a single T cell receptor beta chain sequence along with its context. The CDR3 spans 14 residues. Trimming stripped 2 bases from V and 4 bases from J, with 10 bases between. CDR1 and CDR2 from the germline V gene are LNHDA and SQIVND (reference sequence). This specimen comes from a study of cytomegalovirus exposure and HLA in healthy donors. Primers: 60 Vbeta forward and 13 Jbeta reverse. Libraries were prepared by immunoSEQ multiplex PCR; TCRdb keeps only in-frame clonotypes and omits some of them. The sample consists of approximately 130,000 clones, approximately 85% of them appearing once.

This sequence originates from a woman aged 30 to 39 in good health and CMV-seropositive. Sequencing input: PBMCs. V usage is TRBV19 and J usage is TRBJ2-3, with D perhaps matching TRBD2 (5 bases). CDR3 protein: CASSIRLTPDTQYF. DNA for the CDR3: TGTGCCAGTAGTATACGACTAACCCCAGATACGCAGTATTTT.